This entry lists 27 T cell receptor beta chains sequenced from one sample in a study of spatial heterogeneity in lung cancer. In TCRdb, the 5' RACE reads were re-called with MiXCR into one record per CDR3 protein. The profile shows 20,000 to 25,000 distinct CDR3 sequences, approximately 4.2% of them singletons. Regarding time point: sample taken at primary tumor resection. The sample in question was PBMCs, obtained at surgery. Every receptor here comes from a male donor with early-stage non-small cell lung cancer.

This clonotype turned up a few times. This chain joins TRBV27 and TRBJ1-2, with TRBD1 matching 11 bases. The CDR3 loop spans 15 amino acids. The V gene end was trimmed by 5 bases and the J gene end by 2 bases; junction bases not matched to a gene: 4. Germline values: CDR1 MNHEY, CDR2 SMNVEV (reference sequence). The CDR3 DNA follows: TGTGCCAGCAGTCCCGGACAGGGGGCAAACTATGGCTACACCTTC. Amino acids: CASSPGQGANYGYTF.

By frequency in the sample, this clonotype is medium-sized. The chain couples TRBV6-5 to TRBJ2-3; the D gene could be TRBD1 or TRBD2 (5 bases each). The CDR3 length is 14 residues. The ends were cut back, 8 bases at V and 0 bases at J, with 12 bases in the middle. Germline lookup yields CDR1 MNHEY and CDR2 SVGAGI. The CDR3 spells CASSGPKSTDTQYF. CDR3 in DNA: TGTGCCAGCTCGGGACCTAAGAGCACAGATACGCAGTATTTT.

This clonotype was found a few times. This chain uses TRBV11-1 with TRBJ2-5; tentative D call: TRBD2 (6 bases). The V gene lost 5 bases and the J gene lost 5 bases, with 18 bases spanning the gap. Per germline, CDR1 SGHAT and CDR2 FQDESV (reference sequence). The CDR3 runs 15 residues. The CDR3 loop is CASSLQGLFQETQYF. CDR3 sequence (DNA): TGTGCCAGCAGCCTCCAGGGACTCTTTCAGGAGACCCAGTACTTC.

This clonotype came up many times. The chain's CDR3 is CSAPKGTAQETQYF. The CDR3, as DNA: TGCAGTGCTCCCAAAGGGACAGCCCAAGAGACCCAGTACTTC. V and J are TRBV20-1 and TRBJ2-5; TRBD1 aligns across 7 bases. Trimming took 5 bases from V and 1 from J; bases not matched to a gene: 7. The CDR3 sequence is 14 residues long. Germline V gene data show CDR1 as DFQATT and CDR2 as SNEGSKA (reference sequence).

The chain combines TRBV7-2 with TRBJ2-7, with D unclear. Germline CDR1 SGHTA, CDR2 FQGNSA. V lost 5 bases and J lost 7, with 18 bases in between. The CDR3 is made up of 14 amino acids. This CDR3 reads CASSPPGLSREQYF. DNA for the CDR3: TGTGCCAGCAGCCCCCCGGGCCTCTCTCGGGAGCAGTACTTC.

This clonotype was detected many times. This chain uses TRBV7-2 with TRBJ1-4; the D gene is possibly TRBD1 (5 bases). Looked up from germline, CDR1 is SGHTA and CDR2 is FQGNSA. The germline V and J ends were trimmed by 1 base and 7 bases, with 13 bases remaining between them. The CDR3 is 15 residues long. CDR3 region: CASSLGQSRGEKLFF. The CDR3 DNA sequence: TGTGCCAGCAGCTTAGGACAGTCGAGAGGTGAAAAACTGTTTTTT.

This clonotype was seen many times. This chain joins TRBV12-3 or TRBV12-4 and TRBJ1-5; no firm D call. CDR3 length equals 14 residues. V lost 2 bases and J 0 bases, leaving 5 bases between the germline ends. The CDR3 reads CASSLRNSNQPQHF. The CDR3 region has the DNA TGTGCCAGCAGTTTAAGAAATAGCAATCAGCCCCAGCATTTT.

This clonotype was recorded at least ten times. This rearrangement joins TRBV5-1 to TRBJ1-1; no firm D call. Per germline, CDR1 SGHRS and CDR2 YFSETQ. Trimming pared 3 bases from V and 4 bases from J, leaving 10 bases between. The CDR3 sequence is 13 residues long. The CDR3 region is CASSSEGGTEAFF. The CDR3, as DNA: TGCGCCAGCAGCTCCGAGGGCGGCACTGAAGCTTTCTTT.

In its sample, this clonotype was seen many times. The chain uses TRBV24-1 and TRBJ1-2; tentatively, D is TRBD1 (5 bases). The germline V and J ends were trimmed by 7 bases and 4 bases, with 15 bases remaining between them. CDR1 and CDR2 from the germline V gene are KGHDR and SFDVKD. The CDR3 consists of 14 residues. This CDR3 is CATSPRQGAYGYTF. As DNA, the CDR3 is TGTGCCACCAGCCCTCGCCAGGGAGCCTATGGCTACACCTTC.

The chain uses TRBV12-3 or TRBV12-4 and TRBJ2-1; 12 bases align to TRBD1. The CDR3 runs to 14 residues. Trimming at V came to 8 bases and at J to 6 bases, leaving 5 bases not matched to a gene. CDR3 sequence: CASRDRGRSNEQFF. DNA of the CDR3: TGTGCCAGCCGGGACAGGGGGCGATCCAATGAGCAGTTCTTC.

Many counts were recorded for this clonotype. V and J are TRBV20-1 and TRBJ1-5; 8 positions match TRBD1. Germline values: CDR1 DFQATT, CDR2 SNEGSKA (reference sequence). With 6 bases clipped from V and 1 base from J, the junction kept 5 bases outside the gene matches. The CDR3 length is 14 residues. CDR3 loop: CSARQGLSNQPQHF. Here the CDR3 DNA reads TGCAGTGCCCGACAGGGGCTAAGCAATCAGCCCCAGCATTTT.

This clonotype has ten or more counts. V gene TRBV10-3 combines with J gene TRBJ2-7; no definite D call. V lost 6 bases and J lost 0, with 12 bases in between. This CDR3 spans 14 amino acids. CDR1 and CDR2 (germline): ENHRY, SYGVKD. The CDR3 DNA reads as TGTGCCATCAGCGCGACTTCAAGCTCCTACGAGCAGTACTTC. Its translation: CAISATSSSYEQYF.

Sample share makes this clonotype medium-sized (0.01 to 0.1%). The rearrangement joins TRBV20-1 to TRBJ1-1, with D possibly being TRBD1 (5 bases). CDR3 length: 13 residues. From germline, CDR1 is DFQATT and CDR2 SNEGSKA (reference sequence). The germline V and J ends were trimmed by 6 bases and 7 bases, with 18 bases remaining between them. The DNA of the CDR3 is TGCAGTGCCCCCCACCCGACAGTCCGTGAAGCTTTCTTT. It specifies CSAPHPTVREAFF.

This clonotype counts as medium-sized (0.01 to 0.1%). V gene TRBV28 combines with J gene TRBJ1-5; D remains unclear. The V gene lost 5 bases and the J gene lost 3 bases, with 17 bases spanning the gap. The CDR3 extends over 16 amino acids. CDR1 is MDHEN, CDR2 SYDVKM, per germline. The CDR3 bases are TGTGCCAGCAGTCCGCTAACCGCCATTCCCAATCAGCCCCAGCATTTT. Translation gives CASSPLTAIPNQPQHF.

This clonotype was found many times. The J gene is TRBJ1-1, the V gene TRBV12-3 or TRBV12-4, with 7 bases identical to TRBD1. The CDR3 length is 12 residues. Unmatched junction bases numbered 5, after V lost 5 bases and J lost 8 bases. In DNA form, the CDR3 reads TGTGCCAGCAGTCCTGGACAGGTAGAAGCTTTCTTT. Translated, it gives CASSPGQVEAFF.

This clonotype has only a few counts. The chain links TRBV6-5 to TRBJ2-4, with 11 bases aligning to TRBD1. There are 18 residues in the CDR3. Trimming took 5 bases from V and 2 from J; bases not matched to a gene: 11. Germline V gives CDR1 MNHEY, CDR2 SVGAGI. The DNA of the CDR3 is TGTGCCAGCAGTCCTGGACAGGGGGCTTTCGTTTCCAAAAACATTCAGTACTTC. Translating it yields CASSPGQGAFVSKNIQYF.

There are many counts of this clonotype. J is TRBJ1-1 and V is TRBV7-9; TRBD1 might be the D (5 bases). This CDR3 comprises 15 residues. Germline assignment: CDR1 SEHNR and CDR2 FQNEAQ (reference sequence). V was cut by 6 bases and J by 1 base, with 15 bases left in between. CDR3 loop: CASRGGRGPNTEAFF. The CDR3 coding sequence is TGTGCCAGCAGGGGTGGGCGGGGCCCGAACACTGAAGCTTTCTTT.

In this sample, this clonotype turned up many times. The J gene is TRBJ2-5, the V gene TRBV4-2; TRBD2 is a possible D gene (7 bases). Between the trimmed V and J ends, which lost 3 bases and 0 bases, there was a span of 14 bases. The CDR3 covers 16 residues. The germline CDR1 and CDR2 sequences are LGHNA and YNFKEQ. CDR3 sequence reads: CASSQRGGGDQETQYF. CDR3 in DNA: TGTGCCAGCAGCCAGAGGGGGGGCGGAGACCAAGAGACCCAGTACTTC.

At least ten counts were recorded for this clonotype. This chain links TRBV7-9 with TRBJ2-7, with D possibly being TRBD2 (5 bases). The CDR3 consists of 13 residues. Trimming removed 5 bases from V and 1 base from J, with 9 bases in between. In germline, CDR1 is SEHNR, CDR2 FQNEAQ (reference sequence). CDR3 region: CASSPGISYEQYF. CDR3 DNA: TGTGCCAGCAGCCCCGGGATTTCCTACGAGCAGTACTTC.

This clonotype was picked up many times. V and J are TRBV3-1 and TRBJ2-7, with D maybe TRBD2 (6 bases). There are 14 residues in the CDR3. Trimming pared 4 bases from V and 3 bases from J, leaving 13 bases between. Germline V gene data show CDR1 as LGHDT and CDR2 as YNNKEL (reference sequence). CDR3 bases: TGTGCCAGCAGCCGGGCCACGGGGGACTACGAGCAGTACTTC. Protein product: CASSRATGDYEQYF.

This clonotype was seen repeatedly, ten times or more. The rearrangement joins TRBV7-2 to TRBJ1-1; D might be TRBD1 (5 bases). Trimming took off 8 bases at V and 10 bases at J, with 26 bases between the two ends. Germline V CDR1 and CDR2: SGHTA, FQGNSA. The CDR3 is made up of 15 amino acids. As DNA, the CDR3 is TGTGCCAGCTCCTCCCAACCCGGGGGAAGGGTAGGAGCTTTCTTT. Translated, it gives CASSSQPGGRVGAFF.

This clonotype was counted ten times or more. The CDR3 here is CASSLTSPDGYTF. In nucleotides, the CDR3 is TGTGCCAGCAGCCTGACGTCGCCCGATGGCTACACCTTC. J is TRBJ1-2 and V is TRBV12-3 or TRBV12-4; D not resolved. V lost 6 bases, J lost 6 bases, and 14 bases lay in between. This CDR3 is built from 13 residues.

This clonotype appeared many times. The genes are TRBV12-3 or TRBV12-4 and TRBJ1-4; unclear D gene. This CDR3 is 12 amino acids long. V gave up 3 bases and J gave up 8 bases, with 7 bases separating them. This CDR3 is CASSFPREKLFF. CDR3 sequence (DNA): TGTGCCAGCAGTTTTCCGCGAGAAAAACTGTTTTTT.

In its sample, this clonotype was seen many times. This chain uses TRBV5-1 with TRBJ1-1; D possibly corresponds to TRBD1 (6 bases). Germline CDR1 SGHRS, CDR2 YFSETQ. With 2 bases removed from V and 0 bases from J, the gap between germline ends came to 14 bases. The CDR3 runs to 16 residues. The CDR3 sequence is CASSLGQSKMNTEAFF. In DNA, the CDR3 is TGCGCCAGCAGCTTAGGACAGTCAAAAATGAACACTGAAGCTTTCTTT.

The table lists this clonotype with many counts. The V and J genes are TRBV5-1 and TRBJ2-5; possible D gene TRBD2, 6 bases. The CDR3 is made up of 14 amino acids. The V end was cut by 4 bases, the J end by 9 bases, with 19 bases between. Germline-derived CDR1 and CDR2 are SGHRS and YFSETQ. Here the CDR3 reads CASSEAGIGMAQYF. For the CDR3, the DNA is TGCGCCAGCAGCGAAGCGGGCATCGGGATGGCCCAGTACTTC.

This clonotype was seen ten or more times. The genes are TRBV2 and TRBJ2-7; the D gene could be TRBD1 or TRBD2 (5 bases each). V was shortened by 7 bases and J by 5 bases, with 15 bases between the two germline ends. The CDR3 length is 13 residues. Per germline, CDR1 SNHLY and CDR2 FYNNEI. CDR3 protein: CASIRDGRDEQYF. CDR3 sequence (DNA): TGTGCCAGCATCCGGGACGGGCGGGACGAGCAGTACTTC. The full variable domain, with the rest looked up from reference TRBV2 and TRBJ2-7, is EPEVTQTPSHQVTQMGQEVILRCVPISNHLYFYWYRQILGQKVEFLVSFYNNEISEKSEIFDDQFSVERPDGSNFTLKIRSTKLEDSAMYFCASIRDGRDEQYFGPGTRLTVT.

This clonotype was recorded at least ten times. The chain employs TRBV20-1 and TRBJ2-1; tentatively, D is TRBD2 (6 bases). This CDR3 region has 14 residues. Looked up from germline, CDR1 is DFQATT and CDR2 is SNEGSKA (reference sequence). Deletions cut 2 bases from V and 5 bases from J, with 13 bases between. CDR3 DNA: TGCAGTGCTAGAAGGAGGGAGATCAACAATGAGCAGTTCTTC. Protein product: CSARRREINNEQFF.